This record covers a single TCR beta chain. It lacks a known antigen. There are no base qualities to consult, and no much larger clone falls within one base. The data belong to a study of CD8+CD57+ T cells in acquired aplastic anemia (dated by TCRdb to 2017 to 2018). With regard to the full study: A mean of approximately 3 ug of DNA, ranging from roughly 0.2 to 27.4 ug, was extracted from sorted CD4+ and CD8+ cells. Mean read counts for healthy donor samples were roughly 10 million for CD4+ cells and 11.0 million for CD8+ cells. Points the paper makes about the study in general: Between patients and healthy controls, no significant difference in CD8+ Simpson's diversity was found (P=0.060). Although roughly 29 CD8+ CDR3 sequences were shared by patients and controls, these sequences appeared highly expressed in patients and within the immunodominant clones of patients.

In the study, sorted CD4+ and CD8+ blood T cells from patients with severe aplastic anemia and from healthy subjects underwent deep sequencing of TCR repertoires. Ficoll-Paque density gradient centrifugation was used to isolate peripheral blood mononuclear cells. CD4+ and CD8+ T cells were sorted by FACS or magnetic beads before DNA extraction. Genomic DNA served as template for TCR beta VDJ combination and CDR3 sequence profiling. TCR repertoire sequencing was run on an Illumina HiSeq 2000. The authors' pipeline ran thus. TRBV/TRBJ rearrangement plots, CDR3 size and DJ length profiles, and Simpson's diversity index were used to assess repertoires. Whichever DNA sequence was most abundant in the deep sequencing data was defined as the immunodominant clone. CDR3 amino acid sequences were checked for sharing across subjects and were also compared against the VDJdb database and published repertoires. TCRdb reprocessing: public reads trimmed at Q25 with fastp, clones called with MiXCR, in-frame beta chains kept. Rows are unified per CDR3 protein, each entry keeping the most common DNA and genes. V and J calls and clone size were set by TCRdb, not the authors. Within this sample are 150,000 to 200,000 distinct CDR3 sequences, with 55% to 80% of them counted one time only. 45% of the sample is in the top ten clones.

The clonotype was recovered from a human donor in good health. Sequencing was performed on sorted CD4+, CD8+, or CD8+CD57+ T cells (not recorded which) from PBMCs.

This receptor has the CDR3 CSARDKTSGNTIYF. The sequenced DNA: TGCAGTGCTAGAGATAAAACCTCTGGAAACACCATATATTTT. Recombination linked TRBV20-1 to TRBJ1-3, with the D gene call left open. Reading the germline V gene (reference sequence) gives CDR1 DFQATT and CDR2 SNEGSKA. The trim is 0 bases for V and 0 bases for J, with a gap of 6 bases between the germline ends. Taken from cysteine to phenylalanine, the CDR3 has 14 residues. This entry keeps only the CDR3 DNA: 42 bases, framed from base 1.